This T cell receptor beta chain was profiled in a study of blood T cell repertoires in COVID-19. About the research overall: Sources were T cells, B-cell-depleted T cells, or PBMCs; the material itself was cDNA or gDNA.

TCRdb's table, derived via immunoSEQ multiplex PCR, lists solely in-frame clones and lacks some. The repertoire has about 280,000 clones, around 92% of them found once; the top ten carry less than 2%. The CDR3 has 13 residues. V was trimmed by 7 bases and J by 5 bases, leaving 14 bases between them. Participants spanned ages 18 to 89 years and resided in over 20 US areas. Recovery meant two consecutive negative NP/OP PCR tests, professional clearance, or resolved symptoms. V gene TRBV12-3 or TRBV12-4 combines with J gene TRBJ1-2; D might be TRBD1 (5 bases). The TCR comes from a woman aged 55 to 70 who had recovered from COVID-19. The sequencing input was PBMCs or T cells enriched from blood (not recorded which). CDR3: CASTPGGGYGYTF. The DNA of the CDR3 is TGTGCCAGCACCCCCGGGGGGGGGTATGGCTACACCTTC.